This record concerns one T cell receptor beta chain sequence. This receptor's antigen is unknown. Qualities for individual bases were not recorded, and no much larger clone is one base off. Collaborating institutions collected whole blood in K2EDTA tubes following their own protocols. For TCRbeta analysis, collaborators shipped samples as frozen whole blood, isolated PBMCs, or DNA extracted from either of those sample types. TCRbeta CDR3 regions were amplified from genomic DNA using the immunoSEQ Assay, a bias-controlled multiplex PCR. Turning to the authors' computational methods: Within the assay, amplification of reference gene primers was used to estimate how many nucleated cells each sample contained. To quantify the absolute abundance of each unique TCRbeta CDR3 rearrangement, sequence reads were collapsed and filtered. For each sample, productive Simpson clonality was calculated by taking the square root of Simpson's diversity index across productive rearrangements. This immuneACCESS table, as held by TCRdb, lists in-frame sequences with V and J called but not all clones. Of the missing ones, under half trace to an unresolved V gene in checked studies; the others have no known cause. The V and J calls and the clone size are those of that table, but D and trimming were determined from the DNA. For this sample the table gives about 140,000 clones, of which approximately 87% were detected only once. Of the sample, roughly 4% falls within the top ten clones.

This entry is derived from a study of blood T cell repertoires in COVID-19 (dated by TCRdb to the early 2020s). In terms of the full investigation: Samples from collaborators originated in the United States, Italy and Spain and spanned both the acute and convalescent phases of COVID-19. Subjects who had been exposed to COVID-19, were actively infected with it, or had recovered from it provided the deeply sampled blood TCRbeta repertoires that made up the dataset. The prospective study material was composed of cDNA or gDNA derived from T cells, B-cell-depleted T cells, or PBMCs. Where available, HLA class I and class II types were taken from metadata supplied by the sample provider and were not determined by assay-based typing. The repertoires were released in a freely available public database intended as a resource for research on the immune response to SARS-CoV-2. Sample metadata almost always included a de-identified subject ID, COVID-19 status, age in years and sex. The samples were drawn from two sources: the first 160 participants of the ongoing ImmuneRACE study, and 950 to 1,500 subjects contributed by 6 global collaborators. Study-wide findings and limitations: Clinical and demographic metadata were provided uncurated, with the amount varying by source and participant.

This TCR was sampled from a woman between 35 and 50 years old with acute or convalescent COVID-19. Sequenced sample: peripheral blood.

The sequenced DNA: TGCGCCAGCAGCCATGAACTAGCGGACCAAGAGACCCAGTACTTC. Its amino acids are CASSHELADQETQYF. The chain joins TRBV4-3 to TRBJ2-5; TRBD2 matches 8 bases in the middle. Sequences LGHNA (CDR1) and YSLEER (CDR2) are obtained from the germline V gene. The junction shows trimming of 3 bases on V and 0 bases on J, and the gene matches do not reach 3 bases of it. The CDR3, from cysteine to phenylalanine, totals 15 residues. Here the CDR3 DNA is all that survives: 45 bases in frame from base 1.